This TCR beta chain appears in the sequencing data of a study of regulatory T cells in long-lasting Graves disease. Study-level results: Analysis covered peripheral blood alone, not thyroid tissue.

Only a few counts were recorded for this clonotype. What it binds is unknown. iRepertoire HTBI primers and Arm-PCR of CDR3 regions built TCR beta libraries. TCRdb recomputed calls from the multiplex PCR reads with MiXCR, one row per CDR3 protein. The table has 300,000 to 500,000 distinct CDR3 sequences, around 20% seen once. The CDR3 loop spans 16 amino acids. Trimming at V came to 4 bases and at J to 5 bases, leaving 11 bases not matched to a gene. Time point defined: persistent/refractory GD, antithyroid drugs over 5 years with positive TRAb. Scientists built the TCR library using RNA that was extracted from PBMCs.

This clonotype was obtained from a female donor with Graves disease. V usage is TRBV12-3 or TRBV12-4 and J usage is TRBJ1-2; 9 bases fit TRBD1. Material: peripheral blood mononuclear cells (PBMCs), obtained when the disease was refractory, from a patient treated with antithyroid drugs. In DNA form, the CDR3 reads TGTGCCAGCAGTTGCGGACAGGGGAAGGGTTGGTATGGCTACACCTTC. Translation gives CASSCGQGKGWYGYTF.